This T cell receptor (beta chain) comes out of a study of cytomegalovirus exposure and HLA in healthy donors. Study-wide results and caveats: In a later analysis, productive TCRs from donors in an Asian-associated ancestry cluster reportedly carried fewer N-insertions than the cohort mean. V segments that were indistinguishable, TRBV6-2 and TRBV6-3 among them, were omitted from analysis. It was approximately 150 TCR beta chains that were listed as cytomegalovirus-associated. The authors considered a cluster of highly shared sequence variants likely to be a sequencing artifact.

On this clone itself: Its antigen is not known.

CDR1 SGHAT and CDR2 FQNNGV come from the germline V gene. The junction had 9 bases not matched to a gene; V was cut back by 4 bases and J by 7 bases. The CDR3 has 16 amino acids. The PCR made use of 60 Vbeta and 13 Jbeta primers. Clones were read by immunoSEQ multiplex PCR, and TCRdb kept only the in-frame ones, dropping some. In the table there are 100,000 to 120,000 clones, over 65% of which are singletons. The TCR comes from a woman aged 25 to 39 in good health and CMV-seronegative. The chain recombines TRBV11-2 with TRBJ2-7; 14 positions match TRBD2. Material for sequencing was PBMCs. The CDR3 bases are TGTGCCAGCAGCTGGGCGGGACTAGCGGGAGTCACGGAGCAGTACTTC. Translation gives CASSWAGLAGVTEQYF.